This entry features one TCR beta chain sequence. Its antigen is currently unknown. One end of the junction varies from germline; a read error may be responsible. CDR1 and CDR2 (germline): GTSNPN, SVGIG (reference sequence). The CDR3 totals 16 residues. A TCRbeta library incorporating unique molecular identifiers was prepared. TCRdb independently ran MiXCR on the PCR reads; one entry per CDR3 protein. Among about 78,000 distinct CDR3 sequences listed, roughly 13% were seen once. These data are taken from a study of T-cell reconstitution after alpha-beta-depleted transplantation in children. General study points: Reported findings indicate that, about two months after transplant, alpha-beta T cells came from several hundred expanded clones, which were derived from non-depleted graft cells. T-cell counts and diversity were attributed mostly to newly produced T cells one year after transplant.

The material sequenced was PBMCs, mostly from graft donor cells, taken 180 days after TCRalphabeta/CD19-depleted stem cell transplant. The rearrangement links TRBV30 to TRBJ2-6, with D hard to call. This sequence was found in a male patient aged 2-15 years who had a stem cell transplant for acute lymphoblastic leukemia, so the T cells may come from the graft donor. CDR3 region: CARSPSRLSGANVLTF. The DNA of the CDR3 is TGTGCCCGGAGTCCCTCTAGGCTCTCTGGGGCCAACGTCCTGACTTTC.